The next 24 T cell receptor beta chains were all read from a single sample in a study of T cells expressing NK-cell markers. TCRdb reanalyzed the 5' RACE reads and collapses them to one entry per CDR3 protein, without DNA. The sample has about 160,000 distinct CDR3 sequences; the top ten hold around 20%. Sequenced: blood T cells: a sorted CD56 or NKG2C T cell subset, CD4+ or CD8+ T cells, or bulk PBMC T cells (not recorded which). These receptors came from a woman between 18 and 69 years old in good health.

The chain couples TRBV20-1 to TRBJ2-3; lacking DNA, the TRBD2 call made by TCRdb goes unchecked. CDR1 and CDR2 from the germline V gene are DFQATT and SNEGSKA (reference sequence). The CDR3 runs to 17 residues. CDR3 loop: CSARRAVRNDGADTQYF.

The chain couples TRBV7-2 to TRBJ2-5; TCRdb lists TRBD2, though no DNA is available to test this call. CDR1 is SGHTA, CDR2 FQGNSA, per germline. The CDR3 sequence is 13 residues long. CDR3 amino acids: CASSSENAGTQDF.

The chain employs TRBV9 and TRBJ1-6; the TCRdb call, TRBD1, lacks DNA for checking. The CDR3 sequence is 14 residues long. The germline CDR1 and CDR2 sequences are SGDLS and YYNGEE. CDR3 in amino acids: CASSGTGTNSPLHF.

The genes are TRBV7-8 and TRBJ2-7. The CDR3 sequence is 15 residues long. The germline CDR1 and CDR2 sequences are SGHVS and FQNEAQ. The CDR3 sequence is CASSFERSPPYEQYF. The full variable domain, rest sourced from reference TRBV7-8 and TRBJ2-7, is GAGVSQSPRYKVAKRGQDVALRCDPISGHVSLFWYQQALGQGPEFLTYFQNEAQLDKSGLPSDRFFAERPEGSVSTLKIQRTQQEDSAVYLCASSFERSPPYEQYFGPGTRLTVT.

The rearrangement joins TRBV18 to TRBJ2-1; the D gene TCRdb calls, TRBD1, cannot be checked with no DNA. The V gene's germline CDR1 is KGHSH and CDR2 LQKENI. This CDR3 spans 14 amino acids. CDR3 in amino acids: CASSPATAFSEQFF.

The CDR3 reads CASSQNTVSTEAFF. The chain joins TRBV9 to TRBJ1-1. Germline V CDR1 and CDR2: SGDLS, YYNGEE. The CDR3 totals 14 residues.

This chain uses TRBV5-1 with TRBJ2-7; TCRdb returns TRBD2, unconfirmable since there is no DNA. Germline CDR1 reads SGHRS; CDR2 reads YFSETQ. The CDR3 has 14 amino acids. Here the CDR3 reads CASSFGGSYYEQYF.

This chain connects TRBV20-1 to TRBJ2-5; the D gene TCRdb calls, TRBD2, cannot be checked with no DNA. Germline V gene lookup returns CDR1 DFQATT and CDR2 SNEGSKA (reference sequence). The length of the CDR3 is 17 residues. CDR3 sequence reads: CSATRLAGRATQETQYF.

The chain uses TRBV12-3 or TRBV12-4 and TRBJ2-7; TCRdb names TRBD2, which stays unverified in the absence of DNA. The CDR3 consists of 14 residues. CDR3 sequence: CASSPATRSYEQYF.

The chain carries TRBV5-5 and TRBJ2-7; absent DNA, TCRdb's TRBD2 call cannot be checked. The CDR3 is 14 residues long. The V gene's germline CDR1 is SGHKS and CDR2 YYEKEE (reference sequence). The CDR3 region is CASSFAWGDYEQYF. Variable domain in full (rest from reference TRBV5-5 and TRBJ2-7): DAGVTQSPTHLIKTRGQQVTLRCSPISGHKSVSWYQQVLGQGPQFIFQYYEKEERGRGNFPDRFSARQFPNYSSELNVNALLLGDSALYLCASSFAWGDYEQYFGPGTRLTVT.

This chain connects TRBV5-6 to TRBJ2-1. The V gene's germline CDR1 is SGHDT and CDR2 YYEEEE. This CDR3 contains 14 residues. CDR3 sequence reads: CASSLVVPRDEQFF.

V gene TRBV20-1 combines with J gene TRBJ2-2; TCRdb gives TRBD1 as the D gene, but with no DNA this cannot be confirmed. The CDR3 totals 13 residues. The germline CDR1 and CDR2 sequences are DFQATT and SNEGSKA (reference sequence). The CDR3 is CSAGQPTTGELFF.

The V gene is TRBV18, the J gene TRBJ2-2. The CDR3 sequence is 13 residues long. Germline V gives CDR1 KGHSH, CDR2 LQKENI. The CDR3 loop reads CASSPKAAGELFF.

The chain joins TRBV27 to TRBJ2-1; as DNA is missing, the TRBD1 call by TCRdb cannot be tested. The CDR3 sequence is 20 residues long. Germline loops: CDR1 MNHEY, CDR2 SMNVEV (reference sequence). The CDR3 here is CASCFPTGALSPIKCNEQFF.

The chain has TRBV7-3 and TRBJ2-5; with no DNA, the TCRdb D assignment of TRBD1 cannot be verified. The CDR3 runs to 13 residues. Germline assignment: CDR1 SGHTA and CDR2 FQGTGA. The CDR3 sequence: CASSMTVQETQYF.

The V and J genes are TRBV25-1 and TRBJ2-1; TCRdb picks TRBD2, but there is no DNA to check that call. The CDR3 runs 12 residues. The germline V gene has CDR1 MGHDK and CDR2 SYGVNS. CDR3 in amino acids: CASSQEGGEQFF.

The chain employs TRBV4-1 and TRBJ2-2. The CDR3 consists of 18 residues. Germline CDR1 and CDR2: MGHRA and YSYEKL. This CDR3 reads CASSQAHPGSGNTGELFF.

J is TRBJ1-5 and V is TRBV20-1; TCRdb returns TRBD1, unconfirmable since there is no DNA. This CDR3 spans 16 amino acids. Looked up from germline, CDR1 is DFQATT and CDR2 is SNEGSKA (reference sequence). The CDR3 region is CSARGHGGNSNQPQHF.

The rearrangement joins TRBV20-1 to TRBJ2-7; TCRdb designates TRBD1, a call that cannot be tested without DNA. There are 16 residues in the CDR3. The germline V gene encodes CDR1 DFQATT and CDR2 SNEGSKA (reference sequence). The CDR3 here is CSAPRPGTGSSYEQYF.

The gene calls are TRBV2 and TRBJ2-7; absent DNA, TCRdb's TRBD1 call cannot be checked. Germline values: CDR1 SNHLY, CDR2 FYNNEI. The CDR3 is 14 amino acids. The CDR3 sequence is CASNPGGRLYEQYF.

The chain joins TRBV5-1 to TRBJ1-2; TCRdb outputs TRBD1, but without DNA this stays unchecked. There are 15 residues in the CDR3. Germline V gives CDR1 SGHRS, CDR2 YFSETQ. The CDR3 sequence is CASSPGDPYNYGYTF.

V gene TRBV29-1 combines with J gene TRBJ2-1; as DNA is missing, the TRBD1 call by TCRdb cannot be tested. The CDR3 contains 16 residues. The germline V gene encodes CDR1 SQVTM and CDR2 ANQGSEA. CDR3 sequence reads: CSVVPSTGKVSNEQFF.

CDR3 loop: CASSVVSSPDTQYF. V is TRBV9 and J is TRBJ2-3. Per the germline V gene, CDR1 is SGDLS and CDR2 is YYNGEE. CDR3 length: 14 amino acids.

The CDR3 spells CASSNGLAGANEQFF. V gene TRBV4-2 combines with J gene TRBJ2-1; TCRdb reports TRBD2, a call that lacks DNA to check it against. Germline CDR1 LGHNA, CDR2 YNFKEQ. The CDR3 has 15 residues.